This passage covers 30 T cell receptor beta chains from one sample sequenced in a study of CD8+ T cells in alopecia areata. Treatment defined: oral pan-JAK inhibitor, 5-10 mg twice daily. The authors extracted RNA and reverse transcribed it into cDNA as the sequencing template. Assay used: immunoSEQ multiplex PCR; TCRdb lists only in-frame clones, some missing. The repertoire has 100,000 to 150,000 clones, 61% of them found once; the top ten carry 4.5% to 6%. The starting material was CD4+ T cells sorted from blood, obtained at week 4, from a patient treated with tofacitinib. Receptors were obtained from a human donor with alopecia areata.

This chain joins TRBV29-1 and TRBJ2-1; 9 positions match TRBD2. This CDR3 is built from 15 residues. Germline assignment: CDR1 SQVTM and CDR2 ANQGSEA. V was clipped by 7 bases and J by 5 bases; unmatched bases: 12. CDR3 amino acids: CSARPASGGNNEQFF. The CDR3 bases are TGCAGCGCCAGGCCAGCGAGCGGGGGGAACAATGAGCAGTTCTTC.

The chain has TRBV29-1 and TRBJ1-1; D may be TRBD1 (5 bases). Germline CDR1 reads SQVTM; CDR2 reads ANQGSEA. V lost 8 bases and J 1 base, leaving 11 bases between the germline ends. This CDR3 contains 12 residues. The CDR3 bases are TGCAGCACGTCAGGGAGGAACACTGAAGCTTTCTTT. Translated: CSTSGRNTEAFF.

This clone occurred once. This rearrangement joins TRBV18 to TRBJ1-1; tentative D call: TRBD1 (5 bases). Germline CDR1 and CDR2: KGHSH and LQKENI. The V end was cut by 0 bases, the J end by 1 base, with 9 bases between. CDR3 length equals 15 residues. CDR3: CASSPPGTANTEAFF. The CDR3 nucleotides are TGTGCCAGCTCACCACCTGGGACGGCGAACACTGAAGCTTTCTTT.

The V call is TRBV7-2, the J call TRBJ2-3; D gene unclear. CDR3 length: 14 residues. Per the germline V gene, CDR1 is SGHTA and CDR2 is FQGNSA. V was clipped by 1 base and J by 1 base, with 6 bases between them. The chain's CDR3 is CASSLGPGTDTQYF. Here the CDR3 DNA reads TGTGCCAGCAGCTTAGGTCCAGGCACAGATACGCAGTATTTT.

About this clone itself: Other DNA sequences in the sample encode the same CDR3. The gene calls are TRBV7-3 and TRBJ1-2; tentative D call: TRBD1 (6 bases). Between the trimmed V and J ends, which lost 5 bases and 2 bases, there was a span of 9 bases. CDR3 length: 13 residues. Per germline, CDR1 SGHTA and CDR2 FQGTGA. The CDR3 DNA follows: TGTGCCAGCAGCCCCGACAGGAACTATGGCTACACCTTC. Encoded protein: CASSPDRNYGYTF.

This clone has a handful of counts. The V and J genes are TRBV5-1 and TRBJ2-3, with D perhaps matching TRBD2 (6 bases). V lost 4 bases and J lost 2, with 17 bases in between. Germline CDR1 and CDR2: SGHRS and YFSETQ. The CDR3 is 16 amino acids. CDR3 bases: TGCGCCAGCAGCCGAACCTCTAGCGCTTACACAGATACGCAGTATTTT. Translation: CASSRTSSAYTDTQYF.

The genes are TRBV5-1 and TRBJ1-2; D is perhaps TRBD1 (5 bases). This CDR3 spans 13 amino acids. Germline values: CDR1 SGHRS, CDR2 YFSETQ. V lost 0 bases to trimming and J lost 8 bases, with 11 bases between them. CDR3 nucleotides: TGCGCCAGCAGCTTGGGGGGCGATGACGGCTACACCTTC. Its protein product is CASSLGGDDGYTF.

This clone has just a few counts. CDR3 amino acids: CASSQSTTAGGETQYF. The CDR3 DNA sequence: TGCGCCAGCAGTCAATCTACAACGGCCGGGGGGGAGACCCAGTACTTC. This sequence joins TRBV23-1 and TRBJ2-5, with 7 bases identical to TRBD2. TRBV23-1 is sorted into the ORF group, with uncertain function. Trimming took 0 bases from V and 5 from J; bases not matched to a gene: 9. This CDR3 is built from 16 residues.

The J gene is TRBJ1-6, the V gene TRBV5-4, with D possibly TRBD1 on 6 matching bases. Trimming removed 4 bases from V and 9 bases from J, with 11 bases in between. Germline assignment: CDR1 SGHNT and CDR2 YYREEE (reference sequence). The CDR3 totals 13 residues. The CDR3 region is CASSPEGGSPLHF. The DNA for the CDR3 is TGTGCCAGCAGCCCGGAAGGGGGTTCACCCCTCCACTTT.

The gene calls are TRBV7-2 and TRBJ2-7, with no clear D. Looked up from germline, CDR1 is SGHTA and CDR2 is FQGNSA. The CDR3 is made up of 13 amino acids. V was trimmed by 3 bases and J by 1 base, leaving 7 bases between them. CDR3 bases: TGTGCCAGCAGCTTTGAAAGTTCCTACGAGCAGTACTTC. Translating gives CASSFESSYEQYF.

The chain joins TRBV23-1 to TRBJ2-3, with 8 bases lining up with TRBD2. TRBV23-1 is flagged as an ORF with uncertain function. This CDR3 is 18 amino acids long. The junction had 13 bases not matched to a gene; V was cut back by 5 bases and J by 0 bases. In nucleotides, the CDR3 is TGCGCCAGCAGTTGGGCTGTAGCGGGGCAACGTAGCACAGATACGCAGTATTTT. It translates to CASSWAVAGQRSTDTQYF.

The J gene is TRBJ1-3, the V gene TRBV4-1, with D uncertain. Trimming stripped 10 bases from V and 0 bases from J, with 13 bases between. The CDR3 covers 14 residues. From germline, CDR1 is MGHRA and CDR2 YSYEKL. CDR3 sequence: CATAREYSGNTIYF. The CDR3 DNA reads as TGCGCCACCGCTCGTGAATACTCTGGAAACACCATATATTTT.

Only a few counts were recorded for this clone. This rearrangement joins TRBV29-1 to TRBJ1-2; D not certain. Trimming stripped 7 bases from V and 5 bases from J, with 14 bases between. This CDR3 region has 12 residues. Germline V CDR1 and CDR2: SQVTM, ANQGSEA. The chain's CDR3 is CSAETRGYGYTF. The CDR3 DNA follows: TGCAGCGCGGAGACCAGAGGGTATGGCTACACCTTC.

The chain is built from TRBV2 and TRBJ2-3; TRBD2 matches 9 bases. Losses at the gene ends were 8 bases for V and 1 base for J; bases not matched to a gene: 1. The V gene's germline CDR1 is SNHLY and CDR2 FYNNEI. This CDR3 spans 13 amino acids. CDR3 coding DNA: TGTGCCAGCCGGACTAGCGGCACAGATACGCAGTATTTT. Translation gives CASRTSGTDTQYF.

The V gene is TRBV5-1, the J gene TRBJ1-3, with TRBD1 matching over 7 bases. The CDR3 runs 13 residues. V dropped 7 bases and J dropped 0; count of bases not matched to a gene: 1. The V gene's germline CDR1 is SGHRS and CDR2 YFSETQ. Written as DNA, the CDR3 is TGCGCCAGCCGGGACAGCTCTGGAAACACCATATATTTT. Translating it yields CASRDSSGNTIYF. Complete variable domain (other parts from reference TRBV5-1 and TRBJ1-3): KAGVTQTPRYLIKTRGQQVTLSCSPISGHRSVSWYQQTPGQGLQFLFEYFSETQRNKGNFPGRFSGRQFSNSRSEMNVSTLELGDSALYLCASRDSSGNTIYFGEGSWLTVV.

The genes are TRBV10-3 and TRBJ1-2; D not certain. The CDR3 consists of 15 residues. Germline-derived CDR1 and CDR2 are ENHRY and SYGVKD. The ends were cut back, 4 bases at V and 4 bases at J, with 16 bases in the middle. The chain's CDR3 is CAISGGTPDLYGYTF. CDR3 sequence (DNA): TGTGCCATCAGTGGTGGTACGCCAGACCTCTATGGCTACACCTTC.

This clone has a handful of counts. The chain couples TRBV5-4 to TRBJ2-3; D is uncertain. The length of the CDR3 is 13 residues. Germline V gives CDR1 SGHNT, CDR2 YYREEE (reference sequence). The ends were cut back, 4 bases at V and 6 bases at J, with 12 bases in the middle. The CDR3 bases are TGTGCCAGCAGCCTCCAAGTGCTCGATACGCAGTATTTT. It encodes CASSLQVLDTQYF.

V is TRBV2 and J is TRBJ2-7; 11 positions agree with TRBD2. Germline loops: CDR1 SNHLY, CDR2 FYNNEI. Unmatched junction bases numbered 7, after V lost 8 bases and J lost 4 bases. The CDR3 is 14 amino acids. The CDR3 is CASGGTSGNYEQYF. The CDR3 nucleotides read TGTGCCAGCGGAGGGACTAGCGGAAATTACGAGCAGTACTTC.

In regard to this clone: This same CDR3 is encoded by further DNA sequences in the sample. The gene calls are TRBV6-5 and TRBJ2-5; D call uncertain. V was clipped by 4 bases and J by 2 bases, with 2 bases between them. Germline CDR1 reads MNHEY; CDR2 reads SVGAGI. The length of the CDR3 is 11 residues. The CDR3 spells CASSSQETQYF. The CDR3 region has the DNA TGTGCCAGCAGTTCACAAGAGACCCAGTACTTC.

This clone appeared once. The chain uses TRBV5-1 and TRBJ2-2; a weak D match, TRBD1 (5 bases). The CDR3 runs to 14 residues. Germline CDR1 reads SGHRS; CDR2 reads YFSETQ. Trimming removed 7 bases at V and 1 base at J, with 11 bases between. The CDR3 DNA sequence: TGCGCCAGCTTCCCCACAGGGAACACCGGGGAGCTGTTTTTT. Its protein product is CASFPTGNTGELFF.

The chain is built from TRBV5-1 and TRBJ1-4; D gene uncertain. The CDR3 covers 13 residues. Germline V gene lookup returns CDR1 SGHRS and CDR2 YFSETQ. V lost 5 bases and J 4 bases, leaving 9 bases between the germline ends. This CDR3 is CASRAARNEKLFF. The CDR3 bases are TGCGCCAGCAGAGCGGCCCGTAATGAAAAACTGTTTTTT. The variable domain in full, with the rest retrieved from reference TRBV5-1 and TRBJ1-4, is KAGVTQTPRYLIKTRGQQVTLSCSPISGHRSVSWYQQTPGQGLQFLFEYFSETQRNKGNFPGRFSGRQFSNSRSEMNVSTLELGDSALYLCASRAARNEKLFFGSGTQLSVL.

V is TRBV7-2 and J is TRBJ2-5; no clear D. Germline V gives CDR1 SGHTA, CDR2 FQGNSA. The CDR3 sequence is 13 residues long. The V and J ends lost 4 bases and 5 bases respectively, with 11 bases between them. CDR3 sequence reads: CASSYRTVETQYF. The CDR3 bases are TGTGCCAGCAGCTACCGGACCGTGGAGACCCAGTACTTC.

The genes are TRBV6-5 and TRBJ2-2, with 8 bases identical to TRBD2. Germline-derived CDR1 and CDR2 are MNHEY and SVGAGI. The J segment lost 1 base and the V segment lost 6 bases, leaving 4 bases of the junction unmatched. This CDR3 is built from 15 residues. CDR3 in amino acids: CASSGSGVNTGELFF. CDR3 DNA: TGTGCCAGCAGCGGTAGCGGGGTGAACACCGGGGAGCTGTTTTTT.

This clone was observed a handful of times. The rearrangement links TRBV7-8 to TRBJ2-1; D is ambiguous. Trimming took 2 bases from V and 4 from J, leaving 6 bases between them. Germline V gene data show CDR1 as SGHVS and CDR2 as FQNEAQ. The CDR3 spans 13 residues. The CDR3 DNA is TGTGCCAGCAGCTTAATAGAATACAATGAGCAGTTCTTC. Encoded protein: CASSLIEYNEQFF.

Only a few counts were recorded for this clone. The chain recombines TRBV2 with TRBJ2-7, with 8 positions matching TRBD2. Unmatched junction bases numbered 11, after V lost 8 bases and J lost 2 bases. CDR3 size: 15 residues. The V gene's germline CDR1 is SNHLY and CDR2 FYNNEI. Written as DNA, the CDR3 is TGTGCCAGCGTTCCGCGAACTAGCGGTGCCTACGAGCAGTACTTC. Encoded protein: CASVPRTSGAYEQYF.

The chain uses TRBV15 and TRBJ1-1; D is unresolved. The CDR3 consists of 15 residues. Germline CDR1 is LNHNV and CDR2 is YYDKDF (reference sequence). V lost 0 bases, J lost 6 bases, and 14 bases lay in between. The DNA for the CDR3 is TGTGCCACCAGCAGAGAACACATGGGGTTGGCTGAAGCTTTCTTT. This gives the protein CATSREHMGLAEAFF.

This clone has only a few counts. The chain recombines TRBV27 with TRBJ2-7, with TRBD2 matching 9 bases. J lost 2 bases, V lost 2 bases, and 1 base had no gene match. The germline CDR1 and CDR2 sequences are MNHEY and SMNVEV (reference sequence). This CDR3 region has 14 residues. CDR3 in DNA: TGTGCCAGCAGTTTAGCGGGGGGGACCTACGAGCAGTACTTC. It codes for CASSLAGGTYEQYF.

The chain combines TRBV10-3 with TRBJ2-7; 14 bases are a match to TRBD2. The CDR3 contains 16 residues. Germline V gene data show CDR1 as ENHRY and CDR2 as SYGVKD. With 7 bases clipped from V and 5 bases from J, the junction kept 10 bases outside the gene matches. CDR3 nucleotides: TGTGCCATCACCGCCGGGACTAGCGGGAGTAGGGACGAGCAGTACTTC. It specifies CAITAGTSGSRDEQYF.

The chain uses TRBV7-9 and TRBJ2-1, with 11 bases identical to TRBD2. The V gene end was trimmed by 1 base and the J gene end by 3 bases; junction bases not matched to a gene: 5. The CDR3 length is 17 residues. The germline gives CDR1 SEHNR, CDR2 FQNEAQ (reference sequence). The CDR3 nucleotides are TGTGCCAGCAGCTTAGGGGGCACTAGCGGGGGCTACAATGAGCAGTTCTTC. Translated: CASSLGGTSGGYNEQFF.

The V and J genes are TRBV7-2 and TRBJ2-7; D is ambiguous. Between the trimmed V and J ends, which lost 4 bases and 9 bases, there was a span of 16 bases. The CDR3 runs to 13 residues. Germline V CDR1 and CDR2: SGHTA, FQGNSA. This CDR3 is CASSSHTVVGQYF. CDR3 bases: TGTGCCAGCAGCTCTCATACAGTAGTAGGGCAGTACTTC.